Below, 29 T cell receptor beta chains from the same sample are listed, as sequenced in a study of cytomegalovirus exposure and HLA in healthy donors. The PCR made use of 60 Vbeta and 13 Jbeta primers. This table comes from immunoSEQ multiplex PCR, and its TCRdb copy is limited to in-frame clones, with some not included. This sample has about 130,000 clones, with roughly 82% found just once. Sequenced input: PBMCs. These TCRs come from a male donor in good health and CMV-seropositive.

The V call is TRBV5-4, the J call TRBJ2-7, with TRBD2 identical over 12 bases. J gave up 3 bases and V 4 bases, and 2 bases lay outside the gene matches. CDR1 is SGHNT and CDR2 is YYREEE in the germline V gene (reference sequence). This CDR3 region has 14 residues. The CDR3, as DNA: TGTGCCAGCAGCCGGACTAGCGGGAACTACGAGCAGTACTTC. Amino acids: CASSRTSGNYEQYF.

This rearrangement joins TRBV11-2 to TRBJ2-7; 10 nucleotides align to TRBD1. The V gene's germline CDR1 is SGHAT and CDR2 FQNNGV. CDR3 length equals 15 residues. The J segment lost 3 bases and the V segment lost 1 base, leaving 3 bases of the junction unmatched. In nucleotides, the CDR3 is TGTGCCAGCAGCTTAGGGACAGGGGGTCTCTACGAGCAGTACTTC. Protein product: CASSLGTGGLYEQYF.

This clone was seen only a few times. This chain connects TRBV19 to TRBJ1-5; a weak D match, TRBD1 (6 bases). This CDR3 contains 13 residues. Trimming cost V 4 bases and J 11 bases, with 15 bases left between them. Germline loops: CDR1 LNHDA, CDR2 SQIVND (reference sequence). CDR3 DNA sequence: TGTGCCAGTAGTAGGGCAGGGGTCCCGACCCAGCATTTT. Protein product: CASSRAGVPTQHF. The whole variable domain, remainder taken from reference TRBV19 and TRBJ1-5, is DGGITQSPKYLFRKEGQNVTLSCEQNLNHDAMYWYRQDPGQGLRLIYYSQIVNDFQKGDIAEGYSVSREKKESFPLTVTSAQKNPTAFYLCASSRAGVPTQHFGDGTRLSIL.

DNA for the CDR3: TGTGCCAGCAGCTTGGACGGGTCCTACACAGATACGCAGTATTTT. It translates to CASSLDGSYTDTQYF. The chain joins TRBV5-6 to TRBJ2-3; D gene unclear. V was shortened by 0 bases and J by 2 bases, with 10 bases between the two germline ends. CDR1 is SGHDT and CDR2 is YYEEEE in the germline V gene. The CDR3 consists of 15 residues. Full variable domain (rest looked up from reference TRBV5-6 and TRBJ2-3): DAGVTQSPTHLIKTRGQQVTLRCSPKSGHDTVSWYQQALGQGPQFIFQYYEEEERQRGNFPDRFSGHQFPNYSSELNVNALLLGDSALYLCASSLDGSYTDTQYFGPGTRLTVL.

The V and J genes are TRBV9 and TRBJ1-5; D gene unclear. Germline assignment: CDR1 SGDLS and CDR2 YYNGEE. The CDR3 extends over 13 amino acids. Trimming removed 0 bases from V and 10 bases from J, with 11 bases in between. CDR3 sequence reads: CASSVDGVNPQHF. The DNA of the CDR3 is TGTGCCAGCAGCGTAGACGGTGTTAATCCCCAGCATTTT.

This chain joins TRBV28 and TRBJ2-3, with 10 nucleotides matching TRBD2. The CDR3 spans 14 residues. Per germline, CDR1 MDHEN and CDR2 SYDVKM. V lost 7 bases and J lost 11; bases outside the gene matches: 12. Written as DNA, the CDR3 is TGTGCCAGCAACATCGGGGGGTCTAGCGGGGGGCAGTATTTT. Amino acids: CASNIGGSSGGQYF.

The chain uses TRBV5-1 and TRBJ2-7; tentative D call: TRBD2 (5 bases). The CDR3 is 13 amino acids. CDR1 and CDR2 from the germline V gene are SGHRS and YFSETQ. V lost 3 bases, J lost 1 base, and 8 bases lay in between. CDR3 in amino acids: CASSYRGSYEQYF. CDR3 sequence (DNA): TGCGCCAGCAGCTACCGAGGGTCCTACGAGCAGTACTTC.

This chain connects TRBV5-4 to TRBJ2-7; 9 nucleotides line up with TRBD1. This CDR3 contains 14 residues. J was trimmed by 4 bases and V by 2 bases; bases with no gene match: 4. Germline V gene data show CDR1 as SGHNT and CDR2 as YYREEE (reference sequence). The CDR3 region has the DNA TGTGCCAGCAGCTTACAGGGACAGGGTTACGAGCAGTACTTC. This encodes CASSLQGQGYEQYF.

The chain links TRBV10-3 to TRBJ2-1; TRBD2 matches at 12 bases. Germline V gene lookup returns CDR1 ENHRY and CDR2 SYGVKD. This CDR3 spans 16 amino acids. J gave up 2 bases and V 4 bases, and 3 bases lay outside the gene matches. CDR3 in DNA: TGTGCCATCAGTGGACTAGCGGGGGAGACCTACAATGAGCAGTTCTTC. It translates to CAISGLAGETYNEQFF.

This clone came up a few times. The V and J genes are TRBV28 and TRBJ1-5; 10 nucleotides agree with TRBD1. The germline V gene has CDR1 MDHEN and CDR2 SYDVKM. This CDR3 comprises 15 residues. V trimming: 5 bases; J trimming: 2 bases; junction bases outside the gene matches: 3. CDR3 in DNA: TGTGCCAGCAGTCCCGGGACAGGGGGCAATCAGCCCCAGCATTTT. Its protein is CASSPGTGGNQPQHF.

CDR3 nucleotides: TGTGCCAGCAGCTTAGGGAGTCAGAGACCGTTCTATGGCTACACCTTC. It codes for CASSLGSQRPFYGYTF. The gene calls are TRBV11-2 and TRBJ1-2, with no clear D. The CDR3 contains 16 residues. Deletions cut 1 base from V and 4 bases from J, with 16 bases between. Germline assignment: CDR1 SGHAT and CDR2 FQNNGV.

V is TRBV11-2 and J is TRBJ2-7; tentative D call: TRBD2 (5 bases). Germline lookup yields CDR1 SGHAT and CDR2 FQNNGV. The CDR3 runs 15 residues. V lost 3 bases and J 6 bases, leaving 18 bases between the germline ends. The CDR3 loop reads CASSLLASRYAEQYF. The CDR3 nucleotides are TGTGCCAGCAGCTTGCTAGCAAGCCGTTATGCCGAGCAGTACTTC.

V is TRBV19 and J is TRBJ1-1, with TRBD1 matching 8 bases. CDR3 length: 13 residues. The junction had 3 bases not matched to a gene; V was cut back by 8 bases and J by 1 base. The V gene's germline CDR1 is LNHDA and CDR2 SQIVND (reference sequence). This CDR3 reads CASAGQGNTEAFF. Here the CDR3 DNA reads TGTGCCAGTGCCGGACAGGGGAACACTGAAGCTTTCTTT. Full variable domain (rest looked up from reference TRBV19 and TRBJ1-1): DGGITQSPKYLFRKEGQNVTLSCEQNLNHDAMYWYRQDPGQGLRLIYYSQIVNDFQKGDIAEGYSVSREKKESFPLTVTSAQKNPTAFYLCASAGQGNTEAFFGQGTRLTVV.

The chain employs TRBV15 and TRBJ2-3, with D tentatively TRBD1 (6 bases). Germline CDR1 reads LNHNV; CDR2 reads YYDKDF (reference sequence). V lost 5 bases, J lost 2 bases, and 17 bases lay in between. CDR3 length: 16 amino acids. The CDR3 protein is CATSDVVSGATDTQYF. DNA of the CDR3: TGTGCCACCAGCGACGTTGTGTCAGGGGCCACAGATACGCAGTATTTT.

The chain employs TRBV7-9 and TRBJ2-1, with TRBD1 as a possible D gene (6 bases). Germline V gene lookup returns CDR1 SEHNR and CDR2 FQNEAQ (reference sequence). The CDR3 extends over 16 amino acids. The V end was cut by 6 bases, the J end by 6 bases, with 21 bases between. This CDR3 is CASSTGPSLGANEQFF. Written as DNA, the CDR3 is TGTGCCAGCAGTACGGGGCCATCTTTGGGGGCCAATGAGCAGTTCTTC. Together with reference TRBV7-9 and TRBJ2-1, the CDR3 gives the full variable domain: DTGVSQNPRHKITKRGQNVTFRCDPISEHNRLYWYRQTLGQGPEFLTYFQNEAQLEKSRLLSDRFSAERPKGSFSTLEIQRTEQGDSAMYLCASSTGPSLGANEQFFGPGTRLTVL.

In its sample, this clone was seen once. This sequence joins TRBV6-5 and TRBJ2-2; 12 nucleotides match TRBD2. The CDR3 runs 15 residues. V was pared by 6 bases and J by 7 bases, with 6 bases of the junction left unmatched. Germline assignment: CDR1 MNHEY and CDR2 SVGAGI. The CDR3 DNA is TGTGCCAGCAGCTACGGACTAGCGGGGAACGGGGAGCTGTTTTTT. This sequence encodes CASSYGLAGNGELFF.

V usage is TRBV6-4 and J usage is TRBJ2-4; D is undetermined. Deletions cut 2 bases from V and 0 bases from J, with 5 bases between. The CDR3 extends over 14 amino acids. The V gene's germline CDR1 is MRHNA and CDR2 SNTAGT. The CDR3 here is CASSDREAKNIQYF. The CDR3 bases are TGTGCCAGCAGTGACCGAGAAGCCAAAAACATTCAGTACTTC.

The gene calls are TRBV27 and TRBJ1-4; D is unresolved. This CDR3 region has 14 residues. The germline V gene encodes CDR1 MNHEY and CDR2 SMNVEV (reference sequence). Trimming stripped 3 bases from V and 7 bases from J, with 12 bases between. The CDR3 protein is CASSLAGLFEKLFF. CDR3 coding DNA: TGTGCCAGCAGTTTGGCGGGGTTGTTTGAAAAACTGTTTTTT.

This chain uses TRBV30 with TRBJ2-3, with 8 bases matching TRBD2. Germline CDR1 reads GTSNPN; CDR2 reads SVGIG (reference sequence). The CDR3 contains 14 residues. V lost 7 bases, J lost 1 base, and 7 bases stayed unmatched. The CDR3 is CASLRRGGTDTQYF. The CDR3 DNA follows: TGTGCCTCTCTGCGGCGGGGGGGCACAGATACGCAGTATTTT.

This clone was seen only a few times. The chain recombines TRBV7-9 with TRBJ2-7, with 11 bases aligning to TRBD2. V trimming: 3 bases; J trimming: 2 bases; junction bases outside the gene matches: 6. This CDR3 has 16 amino acids. Looked up from germline, CDR1 is SEHNR and CDR2 is FQNEAQ (reference sequence). CDR3 amino acids: CASSFPLAGGAYEQYF. The CDR3 nucleotides read TGTGCCAGCAGCTTCCCTTTAGCGGGAGGGGCCTACGAGCAGTACTTC.

The chain employs TRBV30 and TRBJ1-4; D is possibly TRBD1 (5 bases). V was pared by 7 bases and J by 7 bases, with 16 bases between. The germline CDR1 and CDR2 sequences are GTSNPN and SVGIG (reference sequence). The CDR3 totals 13 residues. The CDR3 nucleotides read TGTGCCTCGCGGTATGGAAGGGGTGAAAAACTGTTTTTT. It is translated as CASRYGRGEKLFF.

Written as DNA, the CDR3 is TGTGCCAGCAGCTCGATAGACCGGACAGGGGGCGCGTTGGGCTACACCTTC. Protein product: CASSSIDRTGGALGYTF. The chain employs TRBV7-8 and TRBJ1-2, with 11 positions matching TRBD1. V shed 4 bases and J 8 bases; nucleotides not matched to a gene: 15. This CDR3 has 17 amino acids. Germline loops: CDR1 SGHVS, CDR2 FQNEAQ.

The chain couples TRBV29-1 to TRBJ2-3, with D hard to call. The V gene's germline CDR1 is SQVTM and CDR2 ANQGSEA. The CDR3 loop spans 12 amino acids. Between the trimmed V and J ends, which lost 7 bases and 1 base, there was a span of 9 bases. The chain's CDR3 is CSGSLGTDTQYF. The CDR3 nucleotides read TGCAGCGGATCCTTAGGCACAGATACGCAGTATTTT.

This clone was recorded a few times. CDR3 region: CATSRALAGSYNEQFF. The DNA for the CDR3 is TGTGCCACCAGCAGAGCGCTAGCGGGATCCTACAATGAGCAGTTCTTC. J is TRBJ2-1 and V is TRBV15; 9 bases align to TRBD2. This CDR3 contains 16 residues. The V and J ends lost 1 base and 1 base, in that order; junction bases with no gene match: 2. Germline V gene lookup returns CDR1 LNHNV and CDR2 YYDKDF (reference sequence).

This clone has just one count. The chain combines TRBV6-1 with TRBJ1-4; D is ambiguous. The CDR3 totals 14 residues. The V gene lost 6 bases and the J gene lost 7 bases, with 15 bases spanning the gap. Per the germline V gene, CDR1 is MNHNS and CDR2 is SASEGT. The CDR3 here is CASSAGGYSEKLFF. CDR3 bases: TGTGCCAGCAGCGCTGGTGGTTACAGTGAAAAACTGTTTTTT.

This clone was picked up a small number of times. The chain recombines TRBV14 with TRBJ2-7, with 8 bases matching TRBD2. V trimming: 1 base; J trimming: 0 bases; junction bases outside the gene matches: 8. The CDR3 sequence is 17 residues long. Germline CDR1 is SGHDN and CDR2 is FVKESK. Written as DNA, the CDR3 is TGTGCCAGCAGCCAAGTGACCCTAGCGGGTGCCTCCTACGAGCAGTACTTC. Protein product: CASSQVTLAGASYEQYF.

J is TRBJ1-2 and V is TRBV2; perhaps TRBD1 as D (5 bases). Trimming left V 8 bases short and J 6 bases short, with 28 bases between. Germline CDR1 is SNHLY and CDR2 is FYNNEI. This CDR3 has 17 amino acids. CDR3 sequence: CASPKPSRTGVGHGYTF. The CDR3, as DNA: TGTGCCAGCCCTAAACCCTCCAGAACGGGGGTCGGCCATGGCTACACCTTC.

The V and J genes are TRBV5-1 and TRBJ2-5; 7 positions agree with TRBD1. This CDR3 has 13 residues. Losses at the gene ends were 5 bases for V and 1 base for J; bases not matched to a gene: 2. Germline V gives CDR1 SGHRS, CDR2 YFSETQ. The CDR3 protein is CASSWDSQETQYF. The CDR3 nucleotides are TGCGCCAGCAGTTGGGACAGCCAAGAGACCCAGTACTTC.

The rearrangement joins TRBV5-1 to TRBJ1-1, with D perhaps TRBD1 (6 bases). Germline CDR1 and CDR2: SGHRS and YFSETQ. V was cut by 0 bases and J by 3 bases, with 9 bases left in between. CDR3 length: 14 residues. DNA for the CDR3: TGCGCCAGCAGCTTGGCGCCAGGGGACACTGAAGCTTTCTTT. Protein: CASSLAPGDTEAFF.